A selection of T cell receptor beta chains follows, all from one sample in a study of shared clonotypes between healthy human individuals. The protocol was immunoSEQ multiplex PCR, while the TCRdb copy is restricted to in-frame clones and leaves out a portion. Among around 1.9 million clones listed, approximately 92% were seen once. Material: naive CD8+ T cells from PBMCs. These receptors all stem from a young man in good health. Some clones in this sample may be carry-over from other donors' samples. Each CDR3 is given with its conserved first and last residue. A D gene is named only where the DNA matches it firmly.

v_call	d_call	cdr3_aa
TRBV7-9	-	CASSLAGVGNEQFF
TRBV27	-	CASSFLSGTPKLFYGYTF
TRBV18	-	CASEGQFSEGYTF
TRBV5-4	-	CASSLNQRPSYEQYF
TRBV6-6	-	CASTLGGHTEAFF
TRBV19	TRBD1	CASSGTVRYTF
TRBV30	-	CAWSTRPPYGYTF
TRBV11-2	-	CASSLGVYGVEGEAFF
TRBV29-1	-	CSARTGSYNSPLHF
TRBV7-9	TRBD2	CASSPTSGRWNNEQFF
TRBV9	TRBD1	CASSVGDRVDGYTF
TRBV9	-	CASSLYGELFF
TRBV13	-	CASSLGQLNTEAFF
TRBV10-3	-	CAISEVSSNEQYF
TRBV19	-	CASSILGAQETQYF
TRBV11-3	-	CASSNLKQRFNEKLFF
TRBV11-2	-	CASSLVVGDYNEQFF
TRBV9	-	CASSVGSAKTYNEQFF
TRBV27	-	CASRTGTVGSLGNTIYF
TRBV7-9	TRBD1	CASSRRDRAYGYTF
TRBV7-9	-	CASSFGDNEQFF
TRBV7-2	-	CASSLDWPGSVRETQYF
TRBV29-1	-	CSVDGEGTPSGEQFF
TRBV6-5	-	CASSYSGTGSYEQYF
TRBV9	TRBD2	CASSHSRTSGNTGELFF
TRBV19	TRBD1	CATTGGQRYEQYF
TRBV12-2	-	CASRLALGLGGGPCQETQYF
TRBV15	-	CATSLGGGSSYEQYF
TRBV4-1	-	CASSPRPGRTGELFF
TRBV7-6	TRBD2	CASSLGTSGSPSYEQYF
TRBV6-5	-	CASSYGPGMGYTF
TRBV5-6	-	CASSFGSHNYGYTF
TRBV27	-	CASSPRGANYGYTF
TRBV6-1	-	CASNYPGDTQYF
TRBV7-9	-	CASSLGSTDTQYF
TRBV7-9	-	CASSSGQLPSGNTIYF
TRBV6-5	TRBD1	CASSPRGRVEQFF
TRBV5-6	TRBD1	CASSTDRVRTDTQYF
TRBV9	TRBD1	CASSAWTGPSYEQYF
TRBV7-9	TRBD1	CASSPRGEGAAYEQYF
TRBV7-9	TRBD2	CASSLDPAGTSVYNEQFF
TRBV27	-	CASRGENTGELFF
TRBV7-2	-	CASSLGMGAFF
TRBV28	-	CASSLFNEQFF
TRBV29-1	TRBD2	CSAVSGSPVGELFF
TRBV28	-	CASSPHSAQETQYF
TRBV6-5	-	CASSYGGLGYEQYF
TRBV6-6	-	CASSFGQMNTEAFF
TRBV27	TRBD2	CASSPRLAHYEQYF